The 10 T cell receptor beta chains below were found in one sample sequenced in a study of cytomegalovirus exposure and HLA in healthy donors. The PCR contained 60 Vbeta and 13 Jbeta primers. Sequencing was performed with immunoSEQ multiplex PCR; in TCRdb, only in-frame clones are kept and a portion is missing. The listing contains some 120,000 clones. Sequenced sample: PBMCs. The receptors originated from a man between 18 and 29 years old in good health and CMV-seronegative.

This chain connects TRBV5-1 to TRBJ2-1, with 14 bases lining up with TRBD2. The ends lost 0 bases at V and 4 bases at J; junction bases unmatched: 3. CDR3 size: 17 residues. From germline, CDR1 is SGHRS and CDR2 YFSETQ. CDR3 nucleotide sequence: TGCGCCAGCAGCTTGGTAGGGACTAGCGGGGGATACAATGAGCAGTTCTTC. It yields the protein CASSLVGTSGGYNEQFF.

This rearrangement joins TRBV30 to TRBJ1-5; no clear D. The CDR3 sequence is 14 residues long. V was pared by 0 bases and J by 7 bases, with 13 bases between. Germline V gene data show CDR1 as GTSNPN and CDR2 as SVGIG (reference sequence). Here the CDR3 DNA reads TGTGCCTGGAGTGTAAGTTTAATGGAGCAGCCCCAGCATTTT. Its translation is CAWSVSLMEQPQHF.

The chain uses TRBV6-1 and TRBJ1-5, with D possibly TRBD1 on 5 matching bases. Between the trimmed V and J ends, which lost 2 bases and 7 bases, there was a span of 15 bases. The CDR3 is made up of 15 amino acids. Germline-derived CDR1 and CDR2 are MNHNS and SASEGT. This chain's CDR3 is CASSEYRGSWQPQHF. CDR3 sequence (DNA): TGTGCCAGCAGTGAATATAGGGGAAGCTGGCAGCCCCAGCATTTT.

V is TRBV5-1 and J is TRBJ1-4; D ambiguous. The V gene lost 5 bases and the J gene lost 4 bases, with 9 bases spanning the gap. The CDR3 runs 13 residues. Germline values: CDR1 SGHRS, CDR2 YFSETQ. CDR3 nucleotide sequence: TGCGCCAGCAGGTACGGAGATAATGAAAAACTGTTTTTT. Its protein is CASRYGDNEKLFF.

The gene calls are TRBV19 and TRBJ2-7, with TRBD2 matching over 7 bases. J was trimmed by 6 bases and V by 6 bases; bases with no gene match: 2. The V gene's germline CDR1 is LNHDA and CDR2 SQIVND (reference sequence). The CDR3 is 11 residues long. As DNA, the CDR3 is TGTGCCAGTAGGCGGGGGTTCGAGCAGTACTTC. Residues: CASRRGFEQYF. Full variable domain (rest looked up from reference TRBV19 and TRBJ2-7): DGGITQSPKYLFRKEGQNVTLSCEQNLNHDAMYWYRQDPGQGLRLIYYSQIVNDFQKGDIAEGYSVSREKKESFPLTVTSAQKNPTAFYLCASRRGFEQYFGPGTRLTVT.

The gene calls are TRBV28 and TRBJ2-1; unclear D gene. The CDR3 spans 12 residues. Germline values: CDR1 MDHEN, CDR2 SYDVKM. V lost 2 bases to trimming and J lost 3 bases, with 2 bases between them. The CDR3 nucleotides read TGTGCCAGCAGTTTACGCTACAATGAGCAGTTCTTC. Its translation is CASSLRYNEQFF.

V and J are TRBV27 and TRBJ2-7, with 7 positions matching TRBD2. This CDR3 comprises 13 residues. Germline CDR1 and CDR2: MNHEY and SMNVEV (reference sequence). Unmatched junction bases numbered 2, after V lost 5 bases and J lost 1 base. In DNA, the CDR3 is TGTGCCAGCAGTCTCGGGAGGTCCTACGAGCAGTACTTC. Translating gives CASSLGRSYEQYF.

The J gene is TRBJ1-6, the V gene TRBV19; weak D call: TRBD1 (6 bases). The CDR3 runs to 16 residues. Germline CDR1 is LNHDA and CDR2 is SQIVND (reference sequence). The V gene lost 6 bases and the J gene lost 6 bases, with 18 bases spanning the gap. CDR3: CASRELTGTLNSPLHF. CDR3 DNA: TGTGCCAGTAGAGAATTGACCGGGACACTTAATTCACCCCTCCACTTT.

The rearrangement joins TRBV11-2 to TRBJ2-1; the D is unclear. Per the germline V gene, CDR1 is SGHAT and CDR2 is FQNNGV. Trimming took 5 bases from V and 10 from J, leaving 12 bases between them. There are 12 residues in the CDR3. The CDR3 protein is CASSPLSNEQFF. The CDR3 coding sequence is TGTGCCAGCAGCCCTCTTAGTAACGAGCAGTTCTTC.

This chain connects TRBV6-5 to TRBJ1-2, with a tentative D call TRBD1 (5 bases). Looked up from germline, CDR1 is MNHEY and CDR2 is SVGAGI. V was trimmed by 5 bases and J by 8 bases, leaving 21 bases between them. This CDR3 has 15 amino acids. DNA for the CDR3: TGTGCCAGCAGTAACCGCGGGACCCTTGAGCAAGGCTACACCTTC. Its protein product is CASSNRGTLEQGYTF.